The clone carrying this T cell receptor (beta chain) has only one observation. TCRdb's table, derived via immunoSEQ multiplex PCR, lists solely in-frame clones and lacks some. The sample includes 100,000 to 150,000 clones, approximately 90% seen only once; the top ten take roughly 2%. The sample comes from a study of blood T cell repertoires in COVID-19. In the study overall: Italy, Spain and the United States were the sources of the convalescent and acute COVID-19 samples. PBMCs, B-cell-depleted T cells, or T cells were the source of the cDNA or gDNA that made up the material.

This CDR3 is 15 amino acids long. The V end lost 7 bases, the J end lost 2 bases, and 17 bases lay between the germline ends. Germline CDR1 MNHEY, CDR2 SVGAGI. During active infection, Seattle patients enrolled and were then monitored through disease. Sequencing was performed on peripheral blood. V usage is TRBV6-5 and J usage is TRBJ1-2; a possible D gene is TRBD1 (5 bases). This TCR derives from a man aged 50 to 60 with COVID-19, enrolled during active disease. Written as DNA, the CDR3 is TGTGCCAGCAAAAAAGACGTGGGGCCAAACTATGGCTACACCTTC. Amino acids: CASKKDVGPNYGYTF.